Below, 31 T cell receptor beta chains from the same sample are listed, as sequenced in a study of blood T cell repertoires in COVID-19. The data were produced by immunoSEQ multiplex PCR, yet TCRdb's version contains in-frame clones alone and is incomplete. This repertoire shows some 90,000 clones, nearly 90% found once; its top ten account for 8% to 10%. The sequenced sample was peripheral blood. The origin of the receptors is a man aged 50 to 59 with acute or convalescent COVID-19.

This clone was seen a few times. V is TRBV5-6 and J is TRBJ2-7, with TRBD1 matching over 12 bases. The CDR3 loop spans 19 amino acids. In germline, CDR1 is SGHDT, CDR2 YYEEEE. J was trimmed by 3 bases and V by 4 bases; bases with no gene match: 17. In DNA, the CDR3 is TGTGCCAGCAGCGAGGGGACAGGGGGCGCTTTCTCTAGGATCTACGAGCAGTACTTC. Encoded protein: CASSEGTGGAFSRIYEQYF.

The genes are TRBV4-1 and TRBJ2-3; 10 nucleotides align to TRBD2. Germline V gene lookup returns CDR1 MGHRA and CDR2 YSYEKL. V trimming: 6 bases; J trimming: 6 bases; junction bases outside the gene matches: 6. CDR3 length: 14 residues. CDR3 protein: CASSRSGGADTQYF. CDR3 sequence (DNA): TGCGCCAGCAGTAGAAGCGGGGGGGCGGATACGCAGTATTTT.

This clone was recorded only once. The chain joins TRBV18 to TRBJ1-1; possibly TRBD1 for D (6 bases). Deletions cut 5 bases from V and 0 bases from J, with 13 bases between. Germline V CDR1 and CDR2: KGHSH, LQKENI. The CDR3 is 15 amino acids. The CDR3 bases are TGTGCCAGCTCAGTCAAACAGGGATTGAACACTGAAGCTTTCTTT. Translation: CASSVKQGLNTEAFF.

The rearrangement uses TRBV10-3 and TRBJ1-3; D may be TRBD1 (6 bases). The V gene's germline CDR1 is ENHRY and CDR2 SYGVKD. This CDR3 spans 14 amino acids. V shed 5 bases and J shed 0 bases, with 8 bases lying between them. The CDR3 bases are TGTGCCATCAGTCAGGGGTTCTCTGGAAACACCATATATTTT. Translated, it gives CAISQGFSGNTIYF.

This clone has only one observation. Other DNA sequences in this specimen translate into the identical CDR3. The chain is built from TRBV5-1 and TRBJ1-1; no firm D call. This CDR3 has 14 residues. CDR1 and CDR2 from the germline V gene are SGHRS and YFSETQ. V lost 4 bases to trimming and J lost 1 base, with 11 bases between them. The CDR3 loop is CASSPGTPNTEAFF. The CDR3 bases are TGCGCCAGCAGCCCAGGAACACCGAACACTGAAGCTTTCTTT.

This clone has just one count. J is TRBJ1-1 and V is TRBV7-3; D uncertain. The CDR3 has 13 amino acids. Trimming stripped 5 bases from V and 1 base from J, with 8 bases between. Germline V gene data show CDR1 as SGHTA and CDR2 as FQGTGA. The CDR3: CASSRGRNTEAFF. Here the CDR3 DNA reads TGTGCCAGCAGCCGAGGGAGGAACACTGAAGCTTTCTTT. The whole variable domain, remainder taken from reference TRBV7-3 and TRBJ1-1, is GAGVSQTPSNKVTEKGKYVELRCDPISGHTALYWYRQSLGQGPEFLIYFQGTGAADDSGLPNDRFFAVRPEGSVSTLKIQRTERGDSAVYLCASSRGRNTEAFFGQGTRLTVV.

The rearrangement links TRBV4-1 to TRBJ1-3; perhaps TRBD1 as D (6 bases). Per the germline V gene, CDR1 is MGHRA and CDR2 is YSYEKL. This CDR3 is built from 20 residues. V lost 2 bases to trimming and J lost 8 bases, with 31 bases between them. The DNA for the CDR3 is TGCGCCAGCAGCCAAAAGGTCCGGCAGGGGAATTTTTTATCCGTGGACACCATATATTTT. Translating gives CASSQKVRQGNFLSVDTIYF.

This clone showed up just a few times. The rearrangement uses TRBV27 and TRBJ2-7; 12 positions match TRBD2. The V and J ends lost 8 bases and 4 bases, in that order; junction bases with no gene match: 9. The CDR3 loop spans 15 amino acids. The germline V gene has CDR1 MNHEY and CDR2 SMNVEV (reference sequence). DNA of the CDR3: TGTGCCAGCGCACCGACTAGCGGGGGACCGTACGAGCAGTACTTC. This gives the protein CASAPTSGGPYEQYF.

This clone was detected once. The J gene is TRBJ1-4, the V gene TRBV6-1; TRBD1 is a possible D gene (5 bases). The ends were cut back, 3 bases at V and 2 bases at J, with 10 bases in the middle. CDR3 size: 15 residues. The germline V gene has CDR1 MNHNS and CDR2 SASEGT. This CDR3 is CASSEGGRTNEKLFF. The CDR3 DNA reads TGTGCCAGCAGTGAGGGGGGAAGGACTAATGAAAAACTGTTTTTT.

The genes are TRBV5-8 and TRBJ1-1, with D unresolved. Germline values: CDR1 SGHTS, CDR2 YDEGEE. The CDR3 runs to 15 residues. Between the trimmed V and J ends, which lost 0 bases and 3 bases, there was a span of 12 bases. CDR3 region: CASSLAAGYHTEAFF. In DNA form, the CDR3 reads TGTGCCAGCAGCTTGGCCGCGGGGTACCACACTGAAGCTTTCTTT.

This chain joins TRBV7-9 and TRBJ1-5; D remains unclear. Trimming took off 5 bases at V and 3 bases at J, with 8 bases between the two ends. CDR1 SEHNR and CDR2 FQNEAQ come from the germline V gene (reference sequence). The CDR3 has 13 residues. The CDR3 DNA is TGTGCCAGCAGCCCGGGAGCCAATCAGCCCCAGCATTTT. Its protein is CASSPGANQPQHF. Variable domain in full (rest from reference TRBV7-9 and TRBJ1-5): DTGVSQNPRHKITKRGQNVTFRCDPISEHNRLYWYRQTLGQGPEFLTYFQNEAQLEKSRLLSDRFSAERPKGSFSTLEIQRTEQGDSAMYLCASSPGANQPQHFGDGTRLSIL.

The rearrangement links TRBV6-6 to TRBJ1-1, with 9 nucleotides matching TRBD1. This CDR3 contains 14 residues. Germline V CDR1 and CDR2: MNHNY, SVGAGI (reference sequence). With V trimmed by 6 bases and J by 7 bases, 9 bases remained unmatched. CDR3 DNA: TGTGCCAGCAGCCCCACAGGGGGCCTGGGTGAAGCTTTCTTT. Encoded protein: CASSPTGGLGEAFF.

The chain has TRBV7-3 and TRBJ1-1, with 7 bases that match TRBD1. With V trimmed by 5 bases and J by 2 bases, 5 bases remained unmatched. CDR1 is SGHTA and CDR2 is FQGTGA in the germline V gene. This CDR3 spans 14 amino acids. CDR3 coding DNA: TGTGCCAGCAGCGCAAGACAGGGTAACACTGAAGCTTTCTTT. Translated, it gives CASSARQGNTEAFF.

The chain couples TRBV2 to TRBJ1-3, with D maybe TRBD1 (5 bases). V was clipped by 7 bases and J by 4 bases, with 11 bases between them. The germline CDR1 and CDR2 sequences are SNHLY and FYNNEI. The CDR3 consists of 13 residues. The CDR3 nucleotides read TGTGCCAGCACGCCGCGGACAGGAAACACCATATATTTT. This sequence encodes CASTPRTGNTIYF.

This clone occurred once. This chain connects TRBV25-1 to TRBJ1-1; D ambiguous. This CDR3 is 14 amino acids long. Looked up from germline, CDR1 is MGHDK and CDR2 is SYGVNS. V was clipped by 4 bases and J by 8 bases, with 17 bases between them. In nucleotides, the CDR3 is TGTGCCAGCAGTGCCCTCGGGAAGGAAGCCGAAGCTTTCTTT. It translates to CASSALGKEAEAFF.

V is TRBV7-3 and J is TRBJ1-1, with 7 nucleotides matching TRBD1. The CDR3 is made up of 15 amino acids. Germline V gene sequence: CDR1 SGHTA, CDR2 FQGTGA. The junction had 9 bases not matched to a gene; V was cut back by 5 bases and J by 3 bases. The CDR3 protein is CASSPTGRTDTEAFF. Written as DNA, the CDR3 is TGTGCCAGCAGCCCGACAGGGAGAACGGACACTGAAGCTTTCTTT. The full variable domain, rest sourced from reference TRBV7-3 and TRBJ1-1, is GAGVSQTPSNKVTEKGKYVELRCDPISGHTALYWYRQSLGQGPEFLIYFQGTGAADDSGLPNDRFFAVRPEGSVSTLKIQRTERGDSAVYLCASSPTGRTDTEAFFGQGTRLTVV.

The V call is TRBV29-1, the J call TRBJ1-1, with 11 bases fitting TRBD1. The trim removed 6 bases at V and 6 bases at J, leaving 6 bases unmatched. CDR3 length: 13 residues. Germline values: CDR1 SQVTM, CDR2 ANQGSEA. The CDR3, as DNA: TGCAGCGTGGCGGGACAGGGGGGAGCTGAAGCTTTCTTT. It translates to CSVAGQGGAEAFF.

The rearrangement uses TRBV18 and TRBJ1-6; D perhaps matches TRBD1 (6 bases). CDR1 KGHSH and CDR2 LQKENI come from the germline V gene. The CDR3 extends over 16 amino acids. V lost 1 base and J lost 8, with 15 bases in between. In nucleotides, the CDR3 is TGTGCCAGCTCACCACAGTGGGGGGGCGGAGATTCACCCCTCCACTTT. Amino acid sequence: CASSPQWGGGDSPLHF.

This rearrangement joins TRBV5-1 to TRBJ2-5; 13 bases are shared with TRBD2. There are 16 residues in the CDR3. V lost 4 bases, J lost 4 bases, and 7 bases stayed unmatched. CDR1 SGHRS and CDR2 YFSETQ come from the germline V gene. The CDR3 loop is CASSDGLAGARETQYF. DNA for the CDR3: TGCGCCAGCAGCGACGGACTAGCGGGGGCCCGAGAGACCCAGTACTTC.

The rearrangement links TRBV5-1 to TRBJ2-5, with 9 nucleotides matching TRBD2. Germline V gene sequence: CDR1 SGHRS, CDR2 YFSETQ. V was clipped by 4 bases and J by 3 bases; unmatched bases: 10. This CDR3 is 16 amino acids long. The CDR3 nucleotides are TGCGCCAGCAGCCCCGTAGCGGGGGAGGGGAAAGAGACCCAGTACTTC. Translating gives CASSPVAGEGKETQYF.

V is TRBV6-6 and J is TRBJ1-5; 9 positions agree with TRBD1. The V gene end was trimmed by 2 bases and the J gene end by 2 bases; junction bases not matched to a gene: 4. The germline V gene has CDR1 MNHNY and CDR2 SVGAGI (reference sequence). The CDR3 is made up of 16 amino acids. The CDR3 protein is CASSYPRDRGNQPQHF. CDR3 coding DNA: TGTGCCAGCAGTTACCCCCGGGACAGGGGCAATCAGCCCCAGCATTTT.

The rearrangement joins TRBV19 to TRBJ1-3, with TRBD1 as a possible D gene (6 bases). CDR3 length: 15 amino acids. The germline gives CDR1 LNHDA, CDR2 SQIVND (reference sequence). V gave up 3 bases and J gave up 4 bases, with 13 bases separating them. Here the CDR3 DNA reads TGTGCCAGTAGTATTCCCCAGGGGACCGGAAACACCATATATTTT. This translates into CASSIPQGTGNTIYF.

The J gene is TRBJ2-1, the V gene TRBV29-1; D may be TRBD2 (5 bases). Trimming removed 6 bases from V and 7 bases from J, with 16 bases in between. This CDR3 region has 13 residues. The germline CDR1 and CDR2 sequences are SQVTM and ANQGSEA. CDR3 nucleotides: TGCAGCGTGTCCCCAGCGGTCCTTAATGAGCAGTTCTTC. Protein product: CSVSPAVLNEQFF.

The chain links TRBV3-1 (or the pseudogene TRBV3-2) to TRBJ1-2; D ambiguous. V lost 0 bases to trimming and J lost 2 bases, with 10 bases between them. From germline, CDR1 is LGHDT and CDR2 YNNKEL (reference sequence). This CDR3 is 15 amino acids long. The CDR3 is CASSQDGTWNYGYTF. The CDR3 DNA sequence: TGTGCCAGCAGCCAAGATGGTACTTGGAACTATGGCTACACCTTC.

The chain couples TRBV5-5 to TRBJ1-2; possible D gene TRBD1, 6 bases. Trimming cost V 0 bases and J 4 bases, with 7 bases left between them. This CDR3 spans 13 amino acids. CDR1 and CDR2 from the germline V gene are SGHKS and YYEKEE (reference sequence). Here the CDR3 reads CASSLAQGYGYTF. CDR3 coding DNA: TGTGCCAGCAGCTTGGCACAGGGCTATGGCTACACCTTC.

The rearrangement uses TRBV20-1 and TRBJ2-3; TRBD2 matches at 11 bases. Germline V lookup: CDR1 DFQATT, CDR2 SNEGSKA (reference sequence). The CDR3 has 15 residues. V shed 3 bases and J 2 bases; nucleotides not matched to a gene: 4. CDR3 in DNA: TGCAGTGCTAGTACTAGCGGGGGATTCACAGATACGCAGTATTTT. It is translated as CSASTSGGFTDTQYF.

CDR3 residues: CASSFSGREGEKLFF. The CDR3, as DNA: TGCGCCAGCAGCTTTTCCGGCAGGGAAGGCGAAAAACTGTTTTTT. This sequence joins TRBV5-1 and TRBJ1-4, with a weak D call TRBD1 (5 bases). The CDR3 covers 15 residues. Trimming took off 2 bases at V and 8 bases at J, with 16 bases between the two ends. CDR1 is SGHRS, CDR2 YFSETQ, per germline.

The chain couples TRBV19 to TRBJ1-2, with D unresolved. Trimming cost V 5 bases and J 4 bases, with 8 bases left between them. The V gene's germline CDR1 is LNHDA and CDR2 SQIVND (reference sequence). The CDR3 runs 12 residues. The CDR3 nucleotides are TGTGCCAGTAGTCACGACTTCTATGGCTACACCTTC. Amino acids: CASSHDFYGYTF. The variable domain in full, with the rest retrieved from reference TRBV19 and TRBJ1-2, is DGGITQSPKYLFRKEGQNVTLSCEQNLNHDAMYWYRQDPGQGLRLIYYSQIVNDFQKGDIAEGYSVSREKKESFPLTVTSAQKNPTAFYLCASSHDFYGYTFGSGTRLTVV.

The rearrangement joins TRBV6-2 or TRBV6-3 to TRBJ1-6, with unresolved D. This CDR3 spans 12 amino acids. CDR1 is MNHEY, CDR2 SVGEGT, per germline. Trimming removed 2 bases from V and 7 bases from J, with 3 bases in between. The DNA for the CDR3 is TGTGCCAGCAGTTACCAGAATTCACCCCTCCACTTT. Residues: CASSYQNSPLHF.

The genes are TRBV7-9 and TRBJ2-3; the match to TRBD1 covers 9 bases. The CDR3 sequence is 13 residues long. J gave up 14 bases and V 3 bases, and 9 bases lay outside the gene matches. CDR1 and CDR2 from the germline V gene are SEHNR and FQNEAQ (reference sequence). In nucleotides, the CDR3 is TGTGCCAGCAGCTTGGGTGAGACAGGGGGGCGGTATTTT. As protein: CASSLGETGGRYF.

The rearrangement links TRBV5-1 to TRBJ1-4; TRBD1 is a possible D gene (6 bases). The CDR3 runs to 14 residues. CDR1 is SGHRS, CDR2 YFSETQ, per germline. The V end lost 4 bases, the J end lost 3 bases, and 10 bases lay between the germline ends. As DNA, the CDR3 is TGCGCCAGCAGCCTCGGACAGTCTAATGAAAAACTGTTTTTT. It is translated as CASSLGQSNEKLFF. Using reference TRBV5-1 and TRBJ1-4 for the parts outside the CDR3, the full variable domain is KAGVTQTPRYLIKTRGQQVTLSCSPISGHRSVSWYQQTPGQGLQFLFEYFSETQRNKGNFPGRFSGRQFSNSRSEMNVSTLELGDSALYLCASSLGQSNEKLFFGSGTQLSVL.